These T cell receptor beta chains were read from a single sample in a study of cytomegalovirus exposure and HLA in healthy donors. Sequencing used immunoSEQ multiplex PCR; TCRdb keeps in-frame clones, though not all of them. The sample shows roughly 300,000 clones, just over 85% of them seen only once. Sequencing input: PBMCs. The source is a woman under 30 in good health and CMV-seronegative. Each CDR3 is given with its conserved first and last residue. A D gene is named only where the DNA matches it firmly. The size entry is marked missing in some rows and otherwise reads once, few, many or a size class.

abundance,j_gene,d_gene,v_gene,CDR3aa,CDR3nt
NA,TRBJ1-2,TRBD1,TRBV7-3,CASSLSAGGKGYTF,TGTGCCAGCAGCTTATCAGCAGGGGGCAAAGGCTACACCTTC
NA,TRBJ2-1,NA,TRBV13,CASTSTGVGEQFF,TGTGCCAGCACCTCTACAGGCGTAGGCGAGCAGTTCTTC
few,TRBJ1-1,NA,TRBV5-1,CASSSMNTEAFF,TGCGCCAGCAGTAGTATGAACACTGAAGCTTTCTTT
NA,TRBJ2-5,NA,TRBV11-3,CASSLEAGGRETQYF,TGTGCCAGCAGCTTAGAAGCAGGGGGGAGGGAGACCCAGTACTTC
few,TRBJ1-1,NA,TRBV6-5,CASSYQGHRGAFF,TGTGCCAGCAGTTACCAGGGGCATCGTGGGGCTTTCTTT
NA,TRBJ2-3,TRBD1,TRBV5-1,CASSRQTGGRDTQYF,TGCGCCAGCAGCCGCCAGACAGGGGGCAGGGATACGCAGTATTTT
NA,TRBJ1-5,NA,TRBV2,CASSGAYANQPQHF,TGTGCCAGCAGTGGGGCGTATGCCAATCAGCCCCAGCATTTT
NA,TRBJ1-3,NA,TRBV2,CASSRDTGFLSGNTIYF,TGTGCCAGCAGTCGGGACACCGGATTCCTCTCTGGAAACACCATATATTTT
NA,TRBJ2-1,TRBD1,TRBV2,CASMTGVLTPYNEQFF,TGTGCCAGCATGACAGGGGTATTAACTCCGTACAATGAGCAGTTCTTC
NA,TRBJ2-1,TRBD2,TRBV28,CASKGTSGRSEQFF,TGTGCCAGCAAGGGGACTAGCGGGAGAAGCGAGCAGTTCTTC
NA,TRBJ2-1,TRBD2,TRBV29-1,CSVGLAAAYNEQFF,TGCAGCGTTGGGCTAGCGGCGGCCTACAATGAGCAGTTCTTC
few,TRBJ2-7,TRBD2,TRBV11-2,CASSLGPGGPGEQYF,TGTGCCAGCAGCTTAGGACCGGGAGGCCCGGGCGAGCAGTACTTC
once,TRBJ2-7,TRBD1,TRBV18,CASSPGQSSYEQYF,TGTGCCAGCTCACCGGGACAGAGCTCCTACGAGCAGTACTTC
NA,TRBJ1-3,TRBD1,TRBV4-3,CASSRLQGEGNTIYF,TGCGCCAGCAGCCGATTACAGGGGGAAGGAAACACCATATATTTT
NA,TRBJ1-5,NA,TRBV28,CASKRGYNQPQHF,TGTGCCAGCAAGCGGGGGTACAATCAGCCCCAGCATTTT
NA,TRBJ2-7,TRBD1,TRBV18,CASSLQPGTGIYEQYF,TGTGCCAGCTCACTCCAACCTGGGACAGGGATATACGAGCAGTACTTC
NA,TRBJ1-5,TRBD1,TRBV2,CASSGTGENQPQHF,TGTGCCAGCTCCGGGACAGGGGAAAATCAGCCCCAGCATTTT
NA,TRBJ2-3,TRBD1,TRBV14,CASSQRTGGGTDTQYF,TGTGCCAGCAGCCAGAGAACAGGGGGCGGAACAGATACGCAGTATTTT
NA,TRBJ2-7,TRBD2,TRBV28,CASSLAEAGGGEQYF,TGTGCCAGCAGTTTGGCTGAAGCGGGAGGGGGCGAGCAGTACTTC
NA,TRBJ1-2,NA,TRBV10-3,CAISESGVVYGYTF,TGTGCCATCAGTGAGTCTGGAGTCGTCTATGGCTACACCTTC
NA,TRBJ1-4,NA,TRBV6-5,CASSPGATNEKLFF,TGTGCCAGCAGCCCCGGGGCAACTAATGAAAAACTGTTTTTT
NA,TRBJ2-3,NA,TRBV27,CATGTPRRTDTQYF,TGTGCCACCGGGACTCCTCGACGCACAGATACGCAGTATTTT
NA,TRBJ2-1,NA,TRBV29-1,CSVEWLAGYNEQFF,TGCAGCGTTGAATGGCTAGCCGGATACAATGAGCAGTTCTTC
NA,TRBJ2-7,TRBD2,TRBV7-8,CASSSGLAGHEGAYEQYF,TGTGCCAGCAGCTCGGGACTAGCGGGTCACGAAGGAGCCTACGAGCAGTACTTC
NA,TRBJ1-2,NA,TRBV4-2,CASSHHTEGYGYTF,TGTGCCAGCAGCCACCACACGGAGGGCTATGGCTACACCTTC
NA,TRBJ2-7,TRBD2,TRBV15,CATSRALAGAREQYF,TGTGCCACCAGCAGAGCACTAGCGGGAGCGCGGGAGCAGTACTTC
NA,TRBJ1-2,NA,TRBV28,CASSSTGFRGYTF,TGTGCCAGCAGTTCCACAGGGTTTCGGGGCTACACCTTC
NA,TRBJ2-3,NA,TRBV5-4,CASSSLDQGTDTQYF,TGTGCCAGCAGCTCACTAGATCAAGGCACAGATACGCAGTATTTT
NA,TRBJ2-6,NA,TRBV7-3,CASKAAGANVLTF,TGTGCCAGTAAAGCGGCGGGGGCCAACGTCCTGACTTTC
NA,TRBJ2-7,TRBD1,TRBV6-1,CASRPGGLYEQYF,TGTGCCAGCAGGCCAGGGGGCCTGTACGAGCAGTACTTC
NA,TRBJ2-5,NA,TRBV9,CASSGQAPETQYF,TGTGCCAGCAGCGGACAGGCCCCGGAGACCCAGTACTTC
NA,TRBJ1-2,NA,TRBV9,CASSPPQGNGYTF,TGTGCCAGCAGCCCCCCCCAGGGGAATGGCTACACCTTC
NA,TRBJ2-2,TRBD2,TRBV27,CASSSIRGLAGANTGELFF,TGTGCCAGCAGTTCGATCCGGGGACTAGCGGGAGCGAACACCGGGGAGCTGTTTTTT
many,TRBJ2-7,NA,TRBV21-1,CASSKGAEQYF,TGTGCCAGCAGCAAAGGGGCCGAGCAGTACTTC
NA,TRBJ2-1,TRBD2,TRBV9,CASSVGGGPNNEQFF,TGTGCCAGCAGCGTAGGGGGAGGGCCCAACAATGAGCAGTTCTTC
NA,TRBJ1-1,NA,TRBV12-2,CASRLKGKRGTEAFF,TGTGCAAGTCGCCTGAAGGGCAAAAGGGGCACTGAAGCTTTCTTT
once,TRBJ2-2,TRBD2,TRBV9,CASSSSGTGELFF,TGTGCCAGCAGTTCTAGCGGGACCGGGGAGCTGTTTTTT
NA,TRBJ2-1,NA,TRBV7-6,CASSLATTGEVSEQFF,TGTGCCAGCAGCTTAGCGACGACGGGAGAGGTTAGTGAGCAGTTCTTC
NA,TRBJ2-1,TRBD2,TRBV2,CASNGPSGSSYNEQFF,TGTGCCAGCAACGGTCCTAGCGGTAGCTCCTACAATGAGCAGTTCTTC
NA,TRBJ2-7,TRBD1,TRBV27,CASSHGQASYEQYF,TGTGCCAGCAGTCACGGACAGGCCTCCTACGAGCAGTACTTC
NA,TRBJ1-3,NA,TRBV5-4,CASSLDVTAGNTIYF,TGTGCCAGCAGCTTGGACGTAACAGCTGGAAACACCATATATTTT
NA,TRBJ2-7,NA,TRBV7-9,CASSLAPSREQYF,TGTGCCAGCAGCTTAGCGCCCAGTCGCGAGCAGTACTTC
NA,TRBJ2-3,NA,TRBV6-6,CASRPGVQDTQYF,TGTGCCAGCAGACCCGGGGTGCAAGATACGCAGTATTTT
NA,TRBJ2-1,TRBD2,TRBV7-3,CASSLNPGTSLYNEQFF,TGTGCCAGCAGCTTAAACCCCGGGACTAGCCTCTACAATGAGCAGTTCTTC
NA,TRBJ2-7,TRBD1,TRBV28,CASSLNRGSSYEQYF,TGTGCCAGCAGTTTGAACAGGGGGTCGTCCTACGAGCAGTACTTC
NA,TRBJ2-1,NA,TRBV10-3,CAISEDLLSGSGSEQFF,TGTGCCATCAGTGAGGATCTTTTGAGCGGTAGTGGAAGTGAGCAGTTCTTC
NA,TRBJ1-2,NA,TRBV2,CASSYAEGGGRGYTF,TGTGCCAGCAGTTATGCCGAAGGGGGGGGGCGAGGCTACACCTTC
NA,TRBJ2-1,TRBD2,TRBV5-4,CASSWGLAGDYNEQFF,TGTGCCAGCAGCTGGGGACTAGCGGGAGACTACAATGAGCAGTTCTTC
NA,TRBJ2-5,TRBD1,TRBV2,CASTLDRAQETQYF,TGTGCCAGCACCCTGGACAGGGCCCAAGAGACCCAGTACTTC
few,TRBJ1-2,TRBD1,TRBV7-2,CASSRTQGAGGYTF,TGTGCCAGCAGCAGAACCCAGGGGGCGGGCGGCTACACCTTC
NA,TRBJ2-7,TRBD1,TRBV15,CATSLRGGKYEQYF,TGTGCCACCAGCCTGAGAGGGGGCAAGTACGAGCAGTACTTC
once,TRBJ2-3,TRBD2,TRBV9,CASSTSGAGGPTDTQYF,TGTGCCAGCAGCACCTCTGGCGCGGGAGGTCCCACAGATACGCAGTATTTT
few,TRBJ2-1,NA,TRBV7-9,CASSLAGGTYNEQFF,TGTGCCAGCAGCTTAGCGGGGGGAACCTACAATGAGCAGTTCTTC
NA,TRBJ1-5,NA,TRBV6-1,CASSGARAATSNQPQHF,TGTGCCAGCAGTGGGGCCAGGGCTGCGACGAGCAATCAGCCCCAGCATTTT
once,TRBJ2-7,NA,TRBV19,CASSIPRRAGEANMEQYF,TGTGCCAGTAGTATTCCGCGGCGGGCAGGCGAAGCCAACATGGAGCAGTACTTC
few,TRBJ1-4,NA,TRBV4-3,CASSHGLGGVTNEKLFF,TGCGCCAGCAGCCATGGGCTCGGGGGGGTTACTAATGAAAAACTGTTTTTT
few,TRBJ1-2,NA,TRBV27,CASSLALSAGPYGYTF,TGTGCCAGCAGTCTAGCGTTATCGGCAGGACCCTATGGCTACACCTTC
NA,TRBJ1-1,NA,TRBV13,CASSFLNTEAFF,TGTGCCAGCAGCTTTTTAAACACTGAAGCTTTCTTT
NA,TRBJ2-1,TRBD2,TRBV27,CASSPGLGYNEQFF,TGTGCCAGCAGTCCAGGACTAGGCTACAATGAGCAGTTCTTC